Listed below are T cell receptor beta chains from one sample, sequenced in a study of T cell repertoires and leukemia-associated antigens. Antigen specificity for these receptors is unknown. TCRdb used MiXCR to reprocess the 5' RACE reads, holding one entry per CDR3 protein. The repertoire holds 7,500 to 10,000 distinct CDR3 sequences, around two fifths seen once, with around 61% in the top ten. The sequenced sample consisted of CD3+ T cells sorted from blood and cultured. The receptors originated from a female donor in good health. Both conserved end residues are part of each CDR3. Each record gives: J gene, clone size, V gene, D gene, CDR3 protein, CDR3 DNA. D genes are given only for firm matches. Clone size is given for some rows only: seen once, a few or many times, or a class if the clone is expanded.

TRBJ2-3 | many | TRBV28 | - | CASSLSGSTDTQYF | TGTGCCAGCAGTTTATCAGGGAGCACAGATACGCAGTATTTT
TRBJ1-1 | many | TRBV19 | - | CASSRAGENTEAFF | TGTGCCAGTAGTAGAGCCGGGGAGAACACTGAAGCTTTCTTT
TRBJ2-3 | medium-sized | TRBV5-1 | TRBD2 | CASRGLAGPLDTQYF | TGCGCCAGCAGAGGACTAGCGGGACCCTTAGATACGCAGTATTTT
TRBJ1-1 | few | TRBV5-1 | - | CASGFQGSTEAFF | TGCGCCAGCGGATTTCAGGGGTCCACTGAAGCTTTCTTT
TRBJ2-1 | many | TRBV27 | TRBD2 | CASSQCTSGSGNEQFF | TGTGCCAGCAGTCAATGCACTAGCGGGAGCGGGAATGAGCAGTTCTTC
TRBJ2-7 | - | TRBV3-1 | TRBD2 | CASSQVPAGGFEQYF | TGTGCCAGTAGCCAAGTTCCAGCGGGAGGTTTCGAGCAGTACTTC
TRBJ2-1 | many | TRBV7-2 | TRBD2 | CASSLIPSGRFDEQFF | TGTGCCAGCAGCTTAATTCCTAGCGGGAGGTTCGATGAGCAGTTCTTC
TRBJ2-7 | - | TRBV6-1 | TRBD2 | CASTLGVAGGEQYF | TGTGCCAGCACCCTCGGGGTAGCGGGAGGCGAGCAGTACTTC
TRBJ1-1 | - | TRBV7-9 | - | CASSSSAPEAFF | TGTGCCAGCAGCTCAAGCGCCCCTGAAGCTTTCTTT
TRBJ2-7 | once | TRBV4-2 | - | CASSQDGVSSYEQYF | TGTGCCAGCAGCCAAGACGGGGTAAGCTCCTACGAGCAGTACTTC
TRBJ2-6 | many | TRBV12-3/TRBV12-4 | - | CASSPRAGAGANVLTF | TGTGCCAGCAGTCCGAGGGCCGGGGCTGGGGCCAACGTCCTGACTTTC
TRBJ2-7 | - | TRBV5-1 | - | CASSLEAPGAYEQYF | TGCGCCAGCAGCTTGGAGGCGCCGGGTGCCTACGAGCAGTACTTC
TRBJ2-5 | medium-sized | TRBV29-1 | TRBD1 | CSTTGKGYGETQYF | TGCAGCACGACAGGGAAGGGATATGGGGAGACCCAGTACTTC
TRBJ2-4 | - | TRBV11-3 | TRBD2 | CASSLVLAAVAKNIQYF | TGTGCCAGCAGCTTAGTGCTAGCGGCCGTAGCCAAAAACATTCAGTACTTC
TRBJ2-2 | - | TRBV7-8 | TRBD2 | CASSLVRTSGRLNTGELFF | TGTGCCAGCAGCTTAGTCAGGACTAGCGGGAGGCTGAACACCGGGGAGCTGTTTTTT
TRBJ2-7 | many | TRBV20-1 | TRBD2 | CSARGTSSVYEQYF | TGCAGTGCTAGAGGGACTAGCAGTGTCTACGAGCAGTACTTC
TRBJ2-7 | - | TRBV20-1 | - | CSALQGSYEQYF | TGCAGTGCCCTGCAGGGCTCCTACGAGCAGTACTTC
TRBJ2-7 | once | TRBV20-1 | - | CSANRAHEQCF | TGCAGTGCTAACAGGGCCCACGAGCAGTGCTTC